These 25 T cell receptor beta chains share one sample of origin, sequenced in a study of CD8 T cell repertoires and HIV-1 epitope variants. No antigens are known for them. The data were produced by immunoSEQ multiplex PCR, yet TCRdb's version contains in-frame clones alone and is incomplete. The table shows about 6,600 clones, with 65% to 80% occurring only once. The sample taken for sequencing was cultured CD8+ T cells derived from PBMCs. These receptors came from a male donor with HIV.

The chain couples TRBV6-6 to TRBJ2-7; 11 bases align to TRBD2. The CDR3 spans 16 residues. Germline CDR1 MNHNY, CDR2 SVGAGI (reference sequence). J lost 0 bases, V lost 3 bases, and 4 bases had no gene match. CDR3 protein: CASSYSSGGSSYEQYF. CDR3 coding DNA: TGTGCCAGCAGTTATTCTAGCGGGGGGAGCTCCTACGAGCAGTACTTC.

The rearrangement uses TRBV28 and TRBJ1-2; 8 bases are a match to TRBD1. The germline V gene encodes CDR1 MDHEN and CDR2 SYDVKM. This CDR3 is 17 amino acids long. The V segment lost 5 bases and the J segment 8 bases; nucleotides outside the gene matches: 19. DNA of the CDR3: TGTGCCAGCAGTCCAGAAAATTACTTCGACAGGGGAGGCGGCTACACCTTC. Its translation: CASSPENYFDRGGGYTF.

The CDR3 nucleotides read TGTGCCAGCAGCCTCACTCGGACAGGCAATACCTACAATGAGCAGTTCTTC. Protein product: CASSLTRTGNTYNEQFF. V is TRBV13 and J is TRBJ2-1; the match to TRBD1 covers 7 bases. Germline CDR1 and CDR2: PRHDT and FYEKMQ (reference sequence). The J segment lost 2 bases and the V segment lost 5 bases, leaving 12 bases of the junction unmatched. The CDR3 extends over 17 amino acids. Together with reference TRBV13 and TRBJ2-1, the CDR3 gives the full variable domain: AAGVIQSPRHLIKEKRETATLKCYPIPRHDTVYWYQQGPGQDPQFLISFYEKMQSDKGSIPDRFSAQQFSDYHSELNMSSLELGDSALYFCASSLTRTGNTYNEQFFGPGTRLTVL.

The gene calls are TRBV7-2 and TRBJ2-1, with 12 bases aligning to TRBD2. Unmatched junction bases numbered 12, after V lost 6 bases and J lost 6 bases. This CDR3 is built from 17 residues. Per the germline V gene, CDR1 is SGHTA and CDR2 is FQGNSA. Written as DNA, the CDR3 is TGTGCCAGCAGTCCGACCCTTGGACTAGCGGGGTCCAATGAGCAGTTCTTC. Amino acids: CASSPTLGLAGSNEQFF.

This chain joins TRBV5-4 and TRBJ2-1; 10 bases line up with TRBD1. V shed 2 bases and J 7 bases; nucleotides not matched to a gene: 6. The CDR3 extends over 15 amino acids. From germline, CDR1 is SGHNT and CDR2 YYREEE (reference sequence). The chain's CDR3 is CASSFRQGAKNEQFF. In DNA form, the CDR3 reads TGTGCCAGCAGCTTTCGACAGGGGGCTAAAAATGAGCAGTTCTTC.

This sequence joins TRBV30 and TRBJ1-5; 7 nucleotides line up with TRBD1. In germline, CDR1 is GTSNPN, CDR2 SVGIG (reference sequence). The CDR3 sequence is 15 residues long. V lost 2 bases to trimming and J lost 7 bases; unmatched junction nucleotides: 11. CDR3 region: CAWSSGTAQGQPQHF. For the CDR3, the DNA is TGTGCCTGGAGTTCTGGGACAGCCCAGGGGCAGCCCCAGCATTTT.

This chain joins TRBV6-6 and TRBJ2-3; D unresolved. The CDR3 consists of 14 residues. Germline V lookup: CDR1 MNHNY, CDR2 SVGAGI (reference sequence). V was clipped by 5 bases and J by 1 base, with 10 bases between them. CDR3 bases: TGTGCCAGCAGTGCAGGAGACGGCACAGATACGCAGTATTTT. Its protein is CASSAGDGTDTQYF.

This clone was detected once. This sequence joins TRBV9 and TRBJ2-3, with TRBD2 matching over 9 bases. This CDR3 is 17 amino acids long. With V trimmed by 0 bases and J by 4 bases, 9 bases remained unmatched. Germline V gene data show CDR1 as SGDLS and CDR2 as YYNGEE. CDR3 in amino acids: CASSVAWGGGAADTQYF. In DNA form, the CDR3 reads TGTGCCAGCAGCGTAGCTTGGGGCGGGGGGGCCGCAGATACGCAGTATTTT.

This clone was found a few times. This chain connects TRBV9 to TRBJ1-1; D remains ambiguous. The CDR3 covers 13 residues. The germline CDR1 and CDR2 sequences are SGDLS and YYNGEE. Trimming left V 4 bases short and J 9 bases short, with 16 bases between. CDR3 residues: CASSTPDQTKAFF. The CDR3 nucleotides are TGTGCCAGCAGCACCCCAGATCAGACGAAAGCTTTCTTT.

The rearrangement uses TRBV6-6 and TRBJ2-7, with D tentatively TRBD2 (5 bases). Germline V gene lookup returns CDR1 MNHNY and CDR2 SVGAGI (reference sequence). V was pared by 4 bases and J by 3 bases, with 7 bases between. This CDR3 has 12 residues. The CDR3 DNA sequence: TGTGCCAGCAGTTCCGACTACTACGAGCAGTACTTC. Translation gives CASSSDYYEQYF.

This clone occurred a few times. The chain's CDR3 is CASSYGQGGYGYTF. DNA of the CDR3: TGTGCCAGCAGCTACGGACAGGGAGGGTATGGCTACACCTTC. V gene TRBV27 combines with J gene TRBJ1-2; 8 bases are shared with TRBD1. Germline-derived CDR1 and CDR2 are MNHEY and SMNVEV (reference sequence). V was clipped by 6 bases and J by 5 bases; unmatched bases: 8. CDR3 length: 14 amino acids.

The chain is built from TRBV5-4 and TRBJ2-1, with D possibly called TRBD1 or TRBD2 (6 bases each). CDR3 length equals 16 residues. CDR1 is SGHNT and CDR2 is YYREEE in the germline V gene (reference sequence). Trimming pared 0 bases from V and 5 bases from J, leaving 15 bases between. The CDR3 here is CASSLVVGGRDNEQFF. For the CDR3, the DNA is TGTGCCAGCAGCTTGGTAGTGGGGGGCCGGGACAATGAGCAGTTCTTC.

This clone appeared once. The chain couples TRBV4-1 to TRBJ1-5; D is possibly TRBD1 (5 bases). Per the germline V gene, CDR1 is MGHRA and CDR2 is YSYEKL. V was pared by 0 bases and J by 6 bases, with 12 bases between. The CDR3 has 15 residues. CDR3: CASSQESGLGQPQHF. DNA for the CDR3: TGCGCCAGCAGCCAAGAGTCAGGGTTGGGTCAGCCCCAGCATTTT.

The chain is built from TRBV5-6 and TRBJ1-2; 9 nucleotides match TRBD1. Trimming cost V 2 bases and J 2 bases; bases outside gene matches: 4. Germline V lookup: CDR1 SGHDT, CDR2 YYEEEE. The CDR3 runs 15 residues. CDR3 coding DNA: TGTGCCAGCAGCTTACAGGGGGCTGGAAACTATGGCTACACCTTC. Translated, it gives CASSLQGAGNYGYTF.

This clone was detected a few times. The V and J genes are TRBV28 and TRBJ1-3; D remains ambiguous. Germline V lookup: CDR1 MDHEN, CDR2 SYDVKM. V dropped 2 bases and J dropped 0 bases, with 8 bases sitting between them. CDR3 length equals 15 residues. The CDR3 spells CASSLRQISGNTIYF. The CDR3, as DNA: TGTGCCAGCAGTTTACGCCAGATCTCTGGAAACACCATATATTTT.

This clone was counted only a few times. The rearrangement uses TRBV5-1 and TRBJ1-1; a weak D match, TRBD1 (5 bases). V was shortened by 4 bases and J by 5 bases, with 12 bases between the two germline ends. CDR3 length: 13 amino acids. Germline lookup yields CDR1 SGHRS and CDR2 YFSETQ. This chain's CDR3 is CASSPLEGTEAFF. The CDR3 DNA follows: TGCGCCAGCAGCCCCTTGGAGGGGACTGAAGCTTTCTTT.

The chain joins TRBV5-6 to TRBJ2-7; D uncertain. Per germline, CDR1 SGHDT and CDR2 YYEEEE. Trimming removed 5 bases at V and 0 bases at J, with 9 bases between. The CDR3 is 13 residues long. This CDR3 reads CASSPTVSYEQYF. For the CDR3, the DNA is TGTGCCAGCAGTCCGACCGTCTCCTACGAGCAGTACTTC.

The table lists this clone with a few counts. CDR3 coding DNA: TGTGCCAGCAGCTTGTCAGGGAATAGCAATCAGCCCCAGCATTTT. Protein: CASSLSGNSNQPQHF. The rearrangement links TRBV5-6 to TRBJ1-5; tentative D call: TRBD1 (5 bases). The CDR3 consists of 15 residues. CDR1 and CDR2 from the germline V gene are SGHDT and YYEEEE. The V end lost 1 base, the J end lost 0 bases, and 8 bases lay between the germline ends.

This chain joins TRBV28 and TRBJ1-1, with a tentative D call TRBD1 (6 bases). Germline V CDR1 and CDR2: MDHEN, SYDVKM. Deletions cut 5 bases from V and 6 bases from J, with 22 bases between. This CDR3 contains 16 residues. The CDR3 loop reads CASSAYREDRRAEAFF. The DNA of the CDR3 is TGTGCCAGCAGTGCCTACAGGGAAGACCGCCGAGCTGAAGCTTTCTTT.

The V and J genes are TRBV5-1 and TRBJ1-2; D is uncertain. Germline values: CDR1 SGHRS, CDR2 YFSETQ. V lost 4 bases and J lost 3, with 16 bases in between. This CDR3 is built from 15 residues. The CDR3 coding sequence is TGCGCCAGCAGCGGAACGACCCGGGGTGACTATGGCTACACCTTC. Protein product: CASSGTTRGDYGYTF. Combining the CDR3 with reference TRBV5-1 and TRBJ1-2 gives the whole variable domain KAGVTQTPRYLIKTRGQQVTLSCSPISGHRSVSWYQQTPGQGLQFLFEYFSETQRNKGNFPGRFSGRQFSNSRSEMNVSTLELGDSALYLCASSGTTRGDYGYTFGSGTRLTVV.

This clone has only a few counts. The CDR3 sequence is CASRGTGGRTYEQYF. The CDR3 region has the DNA TGTGCCAGCAGGGGGACAGGGGGAAGAACCTACGAGCAGTACTTC. The chain is built from TRBV28 and TRBJ2-7; 11 positions agree with TRBD1. V trimming: 6 bases; J trimming: 2 bases; junction bases outside the gene matches: 6. In germline, CDR1 is MDHEN, CDR2 SYDVKM. The CDR3 has 15 amino acids.

This chain uses TRBV28 with TRBJ2-7, with a tentative D call TRBD1 (5 bases). Trimming took 6 bases from V and 3 from J, leaving 18 bases between them. CDR1 and CDR2 (germline): MDHEN, SYDVKM. This CDR3 has 15 residues. Here the CDR3 reads CASRADSNWGYEQYF. Here the CDR3 DNA reads TGTGCCAGCAGGGCCGACAGCAACTGGGGCTACGAGCAGTACTTC. Supplemented by reference TRBV28 and TRBJ2-7, the full variable domain reads DVKVTQSSRYLVKRTGEKVFLECVQDMDHENMFWYRQDPGLGLRLIYFSYDVKMKEKGDIPEGYSVSREKKERFSLILESASTNQTSMYLCASRADSNWGYEQYFGPGTRLTVT.

By frequency in the sample, this clone is medium-sized. This sequence joins TRBV27 and TRBJ1-2; 9 bases line up with TRBD1. V trimming: 6 bases; J trimming: 3 bases; junction bases outside the gene matches: 8. This CDR3 has 15 amino acids. Germline lookup yields CDR1 MNHEY and CDR2 SMNVEV (reference sequence). The CDR3, as DNA: TGTGCCAGCAGGAGTGGACAGGGGCGTGACTATGGCTACACCTTC. It yields the protein CASRSGQGRDYGYTF.

The V call is TRBV6-6, the J call TRBJ1-5; no definite D call. This CDR3 is built from 15 residues. Trimming cost V 0 bases and J 0 bases, with 6 bases left between them. Germline lookup yields CDR1 MNHNY and CDR2 SVGAGI (reference sequence). The DNA for the CDR3 is TGTGCCAGCAGTTACTCGTCCTATAGCAATCAGCCCCAGCATTTT. This translates into CASSYSSYSNQPQHF.

The rearrangement links TRBV7-3 to TRBJ2-5; 7 positions agree with TRBD2. Germline CDR1 reads SGHTA; CDR2 reads FQGTGA. This CDR3 contains 15 residues. With 2 bases clipped from V and 2 bases from J, the junction kept 5 bases outside the gene matches. CDR3 protein: CASSLGGGPQETQYF. Written as DNA, the CDR3 is TGTGCCAGCAGCTTAGGCGGGGGTCCTCAAGAGACCCAGTACTTC.